This T cell receptor (beta chain) was identified during a study of beta chain features in type 1 diabetes. Study findings and constraints: VDJ junctions from type 1 diabetes patients carried fewer insertions and larger deletions. Sequencing used cDNA, and cells with high TCR expression could therefore be over-represented.

As regards this clone: Antigen: not known.

The V and J ends lost 5 bases and 0 bases respectively, with 11 bases between them. The CDR3 runs 15 residues. Germline V lookup: CDR1 LNHDA, CDR2 SQIVND (reference sequence). Every bit of the isolated RNA underwent reverse transcription, so sequencing read expressed TCRB transcripts. Approximately 3.5 million reads per sample were averaged for naive, central memory and regulatory samples. Sequencing used immunoSEQ multiplex PCR; TCRdb keeps in-frame clones, though not all of them. This sample carries roughly 170,000 clones, about an eighth of them seen once, and the ten largest clones take less than 0.7%.

The sequence came from a woman under 30 in good health. The chain has TRBV19 and TRBJ1-5, with TRBD1 as a possible D gene (6 bases). Sequencing was carried out using central memory CD4+ T cells from blood. The CDR3 DNA is TGTGCCAGTAGTGGAGGACAGTATAGCAATCAGCCCCAGCATTTT. This gives the protein CASSGGQYSNQPQHF.